Sequencing of this T cell receptor beta chain was carried out in a study of cytomegalovirus exposure and HLA in healthy donors. Study overall: Of fewer than 450 genotyped donors, about 80% clustered with self-reported Caucasian donors.

The PCR employed 60 Vbeta primers together with 13 Jbeta primers. The protocol was immunoSEQ multiplex PCR, while the TCRdb copy is restricted to in-frame clones and leaves out a portion. This table holds about 180,000 clones, more than 80% found once. Germline CDR1 MDHEN, CDR2 SYDVKM. The CDR3 has 15 residues. V lost 5 bases to trimming and J lost 6 bases; unmatched junction nucleotides: 7. The sequence was obtained from a young man in good health and CMV-seronegative. The chain carries TRBV28 and TRBJ2-5; 12 nucleotides line up with TRBD2. Sequencing was done on a sample of PBMCs. The CDR3 DNA sequence: TGTGCCAGCAGTCCAACTAGCGGGAGGTTGAAGACCCAGTACTTC. It translates to CASSPTSGRLKTQYF.